This TCR beta chain was recovered during a study of radiotherapy plus CTLA-4 blockade in lung cancer. Study-level information: For 15% to 20% of patients, objective responses occurred, and around 31% had disease control. Study-level results: Researchers report tumor-derived TCR clones expanding in blood after radiotherapy plus ipilimumab.

This table comes from immunoSEQ multiplex PCR, and its TCRdb copy is limited to in-frame clones, with some not included. The sample includes approximately 76,000 clones, under 80% seen only once; the top ten take 4%. CDR1 and CDR2 from the germline V gene are LNHDA and SQIVND (reference sequence). This CDR3 contains 13 residues. V lost 7 bases and J lost 11, with 20 bases in between. Regarding this clone: Antigen specificity is unknown.

The specimen comprised peripheral blood, sampled from a patient treated with radiotherapy plus ipilimumab. This chain connects TRBV19 to TRBJ1-1; tentative D call: TRBD1 (6 bases). The sequence came from a human donor with non-small cell lung cancer who had a partial response to radiotherapy plus ipilimumab. Some clones in this sample may be carry-over from other donors' samples. The CDR3 nucleotides are TGTGCCAGTAAGCCAACCACAGGGTATTACGCTTTCTTT. As protein: CASKPTTGYYAFF.